This passage covers 26 T cell receptor beta chains from one sample sequenced in a study of T-cell reconstitution after alpha-beta-depleted transplantation in children. The TCRbeta library incorporated unique molecular identifiers. TCRdb processed the PCR reads anew with MiXCR; each CDR3 protein has one entry. The table has just over 950,000 distinct CDR3 sequences, about 29% seen once. The material was PBMCs, mostly from graft donor cells, obtained 360 days after TCRalphabeta/CD19-depleted stem cell transplant. Receptor source: a boy under two years old who had a stem cell transplant for SCID, so the T cells may come from the graft donor.

The rearrangement uses TRBV12-3 or TRBV12-4 and TRBJ2-1; the match to TRBD2 covers 12 bases. With 7 bases clipped from V and 7 bases from J, the junction kept 8 bases outside the gene matches. This CDR3 has 15 amino acids. The CDR3 sequence: CASNPSGGAGNEQFF. The CDR3 DNA sequence: TGTGCCAGCAACCCTAGCGGGGGGGCCGGGAATGAGCAGTTCTTC.

This clonotype showed up many times. The V and J genes are TRBV20-1 and TRBJ1-6, with D possibly TRBD1 on 5 matching bases. V lost 6 bases and J lost 6, with 15 bases in between. The germline V gene encodes CDR1 DFQATT and CDR2 SNEGSKA (reference sequence). The CDR3 length is 14 residues. The CDR3 spells CSAHPGLPNSPLHF. CDR3 bases: TGCAGTGCCCATCCGGGACTGCCTAATTCACCCCTCCACTTT.

This clonotype was counted only a few times. The genes are TRBV5-5 and TRBJ2-1; TRBD1 is a possible D gene (5 bases). Germline CDR1 is SGHKS and CDR2 is YYEKEE (reference sequence). CDR3 length: 15 amino acids. The V end was cut by 2 bases, the J end by 2 bases, with 11 bases between. CDR3 sequence: CASSFLWGPYNEQFF. For the CDR3, the DNA is TGTGCCAGCAGCTTCCTATGGGGCCCCTACAATGAGCAGTTCTTC.

This clonotype was found a few times. The chain combines TRBV10-3 with TRBJ2-2; no firm D call. This CDR3 is 17 amino acids long. Germline V gene sequence: CDR1 ENHRY, CDR2 SYGVKD. The V end lost 6 bases, the J end lost 3 bases, and 20 bases lay between the germline ends. In DNA, the CDR3 is TGTGCCATCAGCCCGTCGTTAGGGAAAAGGGACACCGGGGAGCTGTTTTTT. Translated: CAISPSLGKRDTGELFF.

In DNA, the CDR3 is TGTGCCAGCAGCAGACAGGGGGGTGTTCGGGAAGCTTTCTTT. Residues: CASSRQGGVREAFF. This chain links TRBV11-1 with TRBJ1-1; 9 bases match TRBD1. The CDR3 spans 14 residues. Germline CDR1 SGHAT, CDR2 FQDESV (reference sequence). Germline trimming cut 5 bases from V and 8 bases from J; bases unmatched to any gene: 9.

This clonotype has just a few counts. The gene calls are TRBV29-1 and TRBJ1-2; 10 bases match TRBD1. The CDR3 totals 14 residues. J lost 8 bases, V lost 0 bases, and 6 bases had no gene match. From germline, CDR1 is SQVTM and CDR2 ANQGSEA. The CDR3 region is CSVEDPGTGEGYTF. CDR3 sequence (DNA): TGCAGCGTTGAAGACCCGGGGACAGGGGAAGGCTACACCTTC.

Only a few counts were recorded for this clonotype. CDR3 sequence reads: CASSVVLYEQFF. CDR3 bases: TGTGCCAGCAGCGTAGTCCTATATGAGCAGTTCTTC. The chain is built from TRBV7-2 and TRBJ2-1; no reliable D call. Germline values: CDR1 SGHTA, CDR2 FQGNSA. This CDR3 contains 12 residues. V was cut by 5 bases and J by 8 bases, with 10 bases left in between.

V and J are TRBV20-1 and TRBJ2-7; no clear D. Trimming stripped 0 bases from V and 5 bases from J, with 8 bases between. The CDR3 is 12 amino acids. Germline V gene lookup returns CDR1 DFQATT and CDR2 SNEGSKA (reference sequence). The CDR3 protein is CSARDLGNEQYF. In DNA form, the CDR3 reads TGCAGTGCTAGAGATCTTGGCAACGAGCAGTACTTC.

In its sample, this clonotype was seen a few times. CDR3 in amino acids: CASSVGRGQPNTEAFF. The CDR3 region has the DNA TGTGCCAGCAGCGTAGGGAGGGGGCAACCGAACACTGAAGCTTTCTTT. This chain links TRBV9 with TRBJ1-1, with 7 bases fitting TRBD1. The V segment lost 0 bases and the J segment 1 base; nucleotides outside the gene matches: 6. The germline gives CDR1 SGDLS, CDR2 YYNGEE. CDR3 length equals 16 residues.

V usage is TRBV18 and J usage is TRBJ2-3; 11 bases line up with TRBD2. Germline CDR1 and CDR2: KGHSH and LQKENI. There are 17 residues in the CDR3. The V and J ends lost 3 bases and 1 base, in that order; junction bases with no gene match: 6. The CDR3 sequence is CASSPLTTSGGTDTQYF. DNA of the CDR3: TGTGCCAGCTCACCGCTCACGACTAGCGGGGGCACAGATACGCAGTATTTT.

This clonotype was detected only a few times. The chain combines TRBV6-1 with TRBJ1-4; 7 bases line up with TRBD1. The CDR3 extends over 13 amino acids. Germline assignment: CDR1 MNHNS and CDR2 SASEGT. Losses at the gene ends were 8 bases for V and 8 bases for J; bases not matched to a gene: 8. The DNA of the CDR3 is TGTGCCAGCCGTGGCAGGGGGAGGGAAAAACTGTTTTTT. As protein: CASRGRGREKLFF.

The gene calls are TRBV7-6 and TRBJ1-1; D is perhaps TRBD1 (5 bases). Germline V gives CDR1 SGHVS, CDR2 FNYEAQ. V lost 0 bases and J lost 6, with 11 bases in between. There are 14 residues in the CDR3. CDR3 coding DNA: TGTGCCAGCAGCTTAGCGGAGGGGATGGCTGAAGCTTTCTTT. Amino acid sequence: CASSLAEGMAEAFF.

V usage is TRBV6-1 and J usage is TRBJ2-3; the match to TRBD1 covers 7 bases. Germline lookup yields CDR1 MNHNS and CDR2 SASEGT. This CDR3 comprises 14 residues. The J segment lost 3 bases and the V segment lost 7 bases, leaving 7 bases of the junction unmatched. The CDR3 nucleotides read TGTGCCAGCAACCCGCGACAGGGTACAGATACGCAGTATTTT. This gives the protein CASNPRQGTDTQYF.

The V and J genes are TRBV5-1 and TRBJ1-2; D is unclear. The germline gives CDR1 SGHRS, CDR2 YFSETQ. The CDR3 length is 19 residues. Trimming removed 0 bases from V and 2 bases from J, with 23 bases in between. CDR3 in amino acids: CASSLDGLAPQSRNYGYTF. In nucleotides, the CDR3 is TGCGCCAGCAGCTTGGATGGGTTGGCACCCCAAAGTAGGAACTATGGCTACACCTTC. The variable domain in full, completed from reference TRBV5-1 and TRBJ1-2, reads KAGVTQTPRYLIKTRGQQVTLSCSPISGHRSVSWYQQTPGQGLQFLFEYFSETQRNKGNFPGRFSGRQFSNSRSEMNVSTLELGDSALYLCASSLDGLAPQSRNYGYTFGSGTRLTVV.

This sequence joins TRBV5-1 and TRBJ2-5, with D unresolved. The CDR3 length is 14 residues. Germline V lookup: CDR1 SGHRS, CDR2 YFSETQ. Trimming took off 0 bases at V and 3 bases at J, with 9 bases between the two ends. The CDR3 sequence: CASSLEAREETQYF. The CDR3 DNA reads as TGCGCCAGCAGCTTGGAGGCCAGAGAAGAGACCCAGTACTTC.

This clonotype was counted between two and nine times. The chain has TRBV7-2 and TRBJ1-5; D possibly corresponds to TRBD1 (5 bases). Trimming removed 2 bases at V and 3 bases at J, with 14 bases between. The CDR3 is made up of 16 amino acids. Germline CDR1 and CDR2: SGHTA and FQGNSA. The CDR3 DNA is TGTGCCAGCAGCTTATCCCAGACAGCAATCAATCAGCCCCAGCATTTT. It is translated as CASSLSQTAINQPQHF.

This clonotype was observed a handful of times. This rearrangement joins TRBV5-6 to TRBJ2-3, with D uncertain. Germline V gene sequence: CDR1 SGHDT, CDR2 YYEEEE. The CDR3 has 13 amino acids. V was pared by 1 base and J by 9 bases, with 12 bases between. The CDR3 DNA follows: TGTGCCAGCAGCTTGCGGGCTTTCCGAACGCAGTATTTT. Translating it yields CASSLRAFRTQYF.

In the case of this clonotype: Since the CDR3 does not end with the conserved phenylalanine or tryptophan, this likely comes from a read error. It is unclear where the CDR3 begins or ends on the DNA, so no DNA is shown, and the CDR3 is as TCRdb lists it. The V gene is TRBV5-6, the J gene TRBJ2-7; the table's D call, TRBD2, was not checked against the DNA. The CDR3 is 9 residues long, ends included. The germline CDR1 and CDR2 sequences are SGHDT and YYEEEE. The chain's CDR3 is CASSVGLAG.

This clonotype turned up a few times. CDR3 nucleotide sequence: TGTGCCAGCAGTTACCAGGGGCGCAACTATGGCTACACCTTC. Translated, it gives CASSYQGRNYGYTF. J is TRBJ1-2 and V is TRBV6-2 or TRBV6-3; tentatively, D is TRBD1 (6 bases). Per the germline V gene, CDR1 is MNHEY and CDR2 is SVGEGT. V was trimmed by 2 bases and J by 2 bases, leaving 9 bases between them. The length of the CDR3 is 14 residues.

The V and J genes are TRBV6-1 and TRBJ2-1; possibly TRBD2 for D (6 bases). CDR3 size: 13 residues. Germline CDR1 reads MNHNS; CDR2 reads SASEGT. V was cut by 6 bases and J by 8 bases, with 14 bases left in between. CDR3 sequence reads: CASRPGALYEQFF. The CDR3 DNA sequence: TGTGCCAGCAGACCGGGAGCTTTATATGAGCAGTTCTTC.

The chain links TRBV12-3 or TRBV12-4 to TRBJ2-1; 11 bases fit TRBD1. J lost 5 bases, V lost 6 bases, and 6 bases had no gene match. This CDR3 has 15 residues. In nucleotides, the CDR3 is TGTGCCAGCAGACCCGGGACAGGGGGTAACAATGAGCAGTTCTTC. Protein product: CASRPGTGGNNEQFF.

This clonotype has a handful of counts. V usage is TRBV6-5 and J usage is TRBJ2-7; D not certain. The CDR3 length is 15 residues. V lost 0 bases, J lost 7 bases, and 16 bases lay in between. CDR1 and CDR2 from the germline V gene are MNHEY and SVGAGI. The CDR3 reads CASSYSTPPRNEQYF. For the CDR3, the DNA is TGTGCCAGCAGTTACTCGACTCCCCCTAGAAATGAGCAGTACTTC.

This clonotype has just a few counts. The chain recombines TRBV12-3 or TRBV12-4 with TRBJ2-1; 11 nucleotides match TRBD2. The length of the CDR3 is 15 residues. With V trimmed by 5 bases and J by 8 bases, 8 bases remained unmatched. CDR3 sequence reads: CASSLLAGVGDEQFF. Written as DNA, the CDR3 is TGTGCCAGCAGTCTACTAGCGGGGGTAGGCGATGAGCAGTTCTTC.

The chain employs TRBV6-2 or TRBV6-3 and TRBJ2-3; 8 bases are a match to TRBD2. Germline values: CDR1 MNHEY, CDR2 SVGEGT. CDR3 length: 20 residues. The trim removed 0 bases at V and 12 bases at J, leaving 26 bases unmatched. CDR3: CASSYSHATGTSFGSGLQYF. CDR3 DNA sequence: TGTGCCAGCAGTTACTCCCATGCAACCGGGACTAGTTTCGGGTCGGGGCTACAGTATTTT.

The rearrangement links TRBV12-3 or TRBV12-4 to TRBJ1-3, with no clear D. The CDR3 has 15 amino acids. The V end was cut by 0 bases, the J end by 4 bases, with 10 bases between. CDR3 region: CASSLAPGGGNTIYF. The CDR3 DNA follows: TGTGCCAGCAGTTTAGCCCCGGGAGGGGGAAACACCATATATTTT.

V gene TRBV20-1 combines with J gene TRBJ1-2; D perhaps matches TRBD1 (6 bases). With 5 bases removed from V and 2 bases from J, the gap between germline ends came to 12 bases. Germline CDR1 DFQATT, CDR2 SNEGSKA (reference sequence). The CDR3 extends over 13 amino acids. In DNA form, the CDR3 reads TGCAGTGCTGCGGACAGCCTCAACTATGGCTACACCTTC. Protein sequence: CSAADSLNYGYTF.